This T cell receptor beta chain was found in a study of cytomegalovirus exposure and HLA in healthy donors. Study-level points and caveats: Reports credit the classifier with highly specific, highly sensitive diagnosis of cytomegalovirus status.

PCR primers comprised 60 Vbeta and 13 Jbeta primers. Profiled with immunoSEQ multiplex PCR; TCRdb holds only in-frame clones, not every one. The top ten hold 9.5% to 13% of the sample, which has fewer than 85,000 clones, about 78% seen once. About this clone: The antigen is not known.

Germline V lookup: CDR1 MNHEY, CDR2 SVGAGI. The CDR3 sequence is 13 residues long. V was pared by 8 bases and J by 3 bases, with 13 bases between. The sample consisted of PBMCs. The clonotype was recovered from a woman aged 35 to 49 in good health and CMV-seropositive. The rearrangement joins TRBV6-5 to TRBJ1-1, with D possibly TRBD1 on 6 matching bases. The CDR3 protein is CASGTNRYTEAFF. The DNA of the CDR3 is TGTGCCAGCGGGACAAATAGGTACACTGAAGCTTTCTTT.